The 20 T cell receptor beta chains below come from one sample, sequenced in a study of memory CD4+ T cells and cytomegalovirus serostatus. Produced via immunoSEQ multiplex PCR; TCRdb's table is partial and in-frame only. The table lists 40,000 to 45,000 clones, around 80% of them singletons, with 1.5% to 2.5% in the top ten. Single viable CD3+CD4+CD8-CD45RO+ cells were sorted as the memory CD4+ T cells. Source material: memory CD4+ T cells from blood. The source is an adult in good health and CMV-seronegative.

A single count supports this clone. The gene calls are TRBV7-9 and TRBJ2-4; 9 positions match TRBD1. Unmatched junction bases numbered 4, after V lost 5 bases and J lost 5 bases. Germline V gives CDR1 SEHNR, CDR2 FQNEAQ (reference sequence). The length of the CDR3 is 14 residues. In nucleotides, the CDR3 is TGTGCCAGCAGCCTACAGGGGGCCCAAAACATTCAGTACTTC. It yields the protein CASSLQGAQNIQYF.

This clone was seen more than once but under ten times. The V call is TRBV19, the J call TRBJ2-5; D remains unclear. Trimming shortened V by 4 bases and J by 2 bases, and 5 bases separated the two germline ends. This CDR3 has 12 amino acids. Germline V CDR1 and CDR2: LNHDA, SQIVND (reference sequence). The CDR3 region has the DNA TGTGCCAGTAGTAGGGGACAAGAGACCCAGTACTTC. Encoded protein: CASSRGQETQYF.

This clone was seen more than once but under ten times. The rearrangement links TRBV19 to TRBJ1-1, with 8 positions matching TRBD1. Germline trimming cut 11 bases from V and 2 bases from J; bases unmatched to any gene: 13. CDR1 is LNHDA, CDR2 SQIVND, per germline (reference sequence). CDR3 size: 15 residues. CDR3 residues: CASTQAGGYNTEAFF. CDR3 DNA sequence: TGTGCCTCAACTCAGGCAGGGGGCTATAACACTGAAGCTTTCTTT.

The chain recombines TRBV23-1 with TRBJ2-7; the D is unclear. TRBV23-1 is given ORF status, its function remaining uncertain. The ends were cut back, 4 bases at V and 5 bases at J, with 12 bases in the middle. CDR3 size: 13 residues. The CDR3 sequence is CASSPKPDHEQYF. In nucleotides, the CDR3 is TGCGCCAGCAGTCCTAAACCGGACCACGAGCAGTACTTC.

CDR3 amino acids: CASRVLSEGGTNEKLFF. CDR3 nucleotides: TGTGCCAGTAGGGTTTTGTCCGAGGGAGGAACTAATGAAAAACTGTTTTTT. This sequence joins TRBV19 and TRBJ1-4; D is uncertain. This CDR3 has 17 residues. Trimming cost V 6 bases and J 1 base, with 18 bases left between them. CDR1 is LNHDA and CDR2 is SQIVND in the germline V gene (reference sequence).

The chain carries TRBV2 and TRBJ1-2; D remains ambiguous. Per the germline V gene, CDR1 is SNHLY and CDR2 is FYNNEI. This CDR3 region has 12 residues. Trimming left V 1 base short and J 5 bases short, with 5 bases between. The chain's CDR3 is CASSEGVYGYTF. Here the CDR3 DNA reads TGTGCCAGCAGTGAAGGAGTGTATGGCTACACCTTC.

The chain recombines TRBV30 with TRBJ1-2; D unclear. The germline V and J ends were trimmed by 3 bases and 9 bases, with 17 bases remaining between them. This CDR3 spans 13 amino acids. Germline values: CDR1 GTSNPN, CDR2 SVGIG (reference sequence). The CDR3 bases are TGTGCCTGGAGGACCCTGACGGGTCGACGCTACACCTTC. As protein: CAWRTLTGRRYTF.

This clone is a singleton in its sample. V usage is TRBV7-9 and J usage is TRBJ2-5, with TRBD2 matching 11 bases. After removal of 8 bases from V and 3 bases from J, the junction contained 5 bases not matched to a gene. CDR3 length: 14 amino acids. The germline V gene has CDR1 SEHNR and CDR2 FQNEAQ (reference sequence). This CDR3 is CASGLAGGKETQYF. The CDR3 bases are TGTGCCAGCGGATTAGCGGGGGGGAAAGAGACCCAGTACTTC.

The genes are TRBV27 and TRBJ1-4; possible D gene TRBD1, 5 bases. With 3 bases removed from V and 7 bases from J, the gap between germline ends came to 9 bases. This CDR3 is built from 13 residues. Per the germline V gene, CDR1 is MNHEY and CDR2 is SMNVEV (reference sequence). DNA of the CDR3: TGTGCCAGCAGTTTCCGGGGGGGTGAAAAACTGTTTTTT. Its translation is CASSFRGGEKLFF.

The V and J genes are TRBV5-4 and TRBJ2-2; D is undetermined. Looked up from germline, CDR1 is SGHNT and CDR2 is YYREEE (reference sequence). The CDR3 runs 15 residues. The V and J ends lost 0 bases and 1 base respectively, with 7 bases between them. CDR3 loop: CASSLASMNTGELFF. The CDR3 DNA sequence: TGTGCCAGCAGCTTGGCATCTATGAACACCGGGGAGCTGTTTTTT.

The chain has TRBV28 and TRBJ1-4; the D is unclear. The CDR3 has 12 amino acids. Trimming took off 2 bases at V and 7 bases at J, with 5 bases between the two ends. Germline lookup yields CDR1 MDHEN and CDR2 SYDVKM. The CDR3 protein is CASSLKAEKLFF. Here the CDR3 DNA reads TGTGCCAGCAGTTTAAAAGCTGAAAAACTGTTTTTT.

V usage is TRBV5-4 and J usage is TRBJ2-5; 10 bases line up with TRBD2. The CDR3 sequence is 15 residues long. The V and J ends lost 2 bases and 1 base, in that order; junction bases with no gene match: 2. Looked up from germline, CDR1 is SGHNT and CDR2 is YYREEE (reference sequence). The CDR3 sequence is CASSLAGGIQETQYF. CDR3 DNA: TGTGCCAGCAGCTTAGCGGGGGGGATCCAAGAGACCCAGTACTTC.

This chain joins TRBV6-1 and TRBJ1-3, with 7 positions matching TRBD1. The CDR3 consists of 16 residues. CDR1 MNHNS and CDR2 SASEGT come from the germline V gene. Trimming removed 4 bases from V and 3 bases from J; junction bases left unmatched: 9. The CDR3 DNA reads as TGTGCCAGCAGTGGCGACAGGGTCCTTATTGGAAACACCATATATTTT. Protein: CASSGDRVLIGNTIYF.

The chain combines TRBV28 with TRBJ2-1; the D gene is possibly TRBD2 (6 bases). Germline V lookup: CDR1 MDHEN, CDR2 SYDVKM. Trimming shortened V by 2 bases and J by 2 bases, and 16 bases separated the two germline ends. The CDR3 has 17 amino acids. The chain's CDR3 is CASSLGGWRVTYNEQFF. The CDR3 DNA reads as TGTGCCAGCAGTTTAGGCGGGTGGAGGGTCACCTACAATGAGCAGTTCTTC.

The chain uses TRBV28 and TRBJ1-2; D remains unclear. CDR3 size: 15 residues. Germline assignment: CDR1 MDHEN and CDR2 SYDVKM. Trimming pared 5 bases from V and 2 bases from J, leaving 15 bases between. The CDR3 spells CASSVPSIGNYGYTF. For the CDR3, the DNA is TGTGCCAGCAGTGTCCCCTCAATAGGGAACTATGGCTACACCTTC.

The chain employs TRBV7-2 and TRBJ2-1; 14 nucleotides align to TRBD2. The CDR3 extends over 17 amino acids. V shed 5 bases and J 2 bases; nucleotides not matched to a gene: 5. CDR1 and CDR2 (germline): SGHTA, FQGNSA. The CDR3 DNA reads TGTGCCAGCAGCCCGGCGACTAGCGGGGGGGCCTACAATGAGCAGTTCTTC. Its protein product is CASSPATSGGAYNEQFF. Filled out from reference TRBV7-2 and TRBJ2-1, the complete variable domain reads GAGVSQSPSNKVTEKGKDVELRCDPISGHTALYWYRQSLGQGLEFLIYFQGNSAPDKSGLPSDRFSAERTGGSVSTLTIQRTQQEDSAVYLCASSPATSGGAYNEQFFGPGTRLTVL.

This clone was observed a handful of times. The rearrangement uses TRBV18 and TRBJ2-2; D call uncertain. Germline V gives CDR1 KGHSH, CDR2 LQKENI. V lost 1 base to trimming and J lost 4 bases, with 4 bases between them. The CDR3 contains 13 residues. The DNA of the CDR3 is TGTGCCAGCTCACCACGGACCACCGGGGAGCTGTTTTTT. Protein: CASSPRTTGELFF.

This clone was counted only a few times. The chain couples TRBV9 to TRBJ1-4, with 7 positions matching TRBD1. CDR1 is SGDLS and CDR2 is YYNGEE in the germline V gene. V trimming: 0 bases; J trimming: 1 base; junction bases outside the gene matches: 3. This CDR3 has 16 amino acids. The CDR3 DNA sequence: TGTGCCAGCAGCGTAGGACAGGGACTAACTAATGAAAAACTGTTTTTT. Protein product: CASSVGQGLTNEKLFF.

The rearrangement links TRBV10-3 to TRBJ1-2, with D possibly TRBD1 on 5 matching bases. Germline CDR1 reads ENHRY; CDR2 reads SYGVKD. The V and J ends lost 7 bases and 8 bases respectively, with 17 bases between them. The CDR3 extends over 13 amino acids. The CDR3 DNA reads as TGTGCCATCACTACCAGGGTATCCTCCGGCTACACCTTC. This gives the protein CAITTRVSSGYTF.

The chain employs TRBV11-3 and TRBJ1-2; D possibly corresponds to TRBD1 (6 bases). Germline assignment: CDR1 SGHNT and CDR2 YENEEA. Trimming took 2 bases from V and 0 from J, leaving 16 bases between them. The CDR3 is 17 residues long. CDR3 nucleotide sequence: TGTGCCAGCAGCTTAAACAGGGATTTTCGTTCTAACTATGGCTACACCTTC. As protein: CASSLNRDFRSNYGYTF. The full variable domain, completed using reference TRBV11-3 and TRBJ1-2, is EAGVVQSPRYKIIEKKQPVAFWCNPISGHNTLYWYLQNLGQGPELLIRYENEEAVDDSQLPKDRFSAERLKGVDSTLKIQPAELGDSAVYLCASSLNRDFRSNYGYTFGSGTRLTVV.